The text below deals with one T cell receptor (beta chain). Data came from immunoSEQ multiplex PCR; TCRdb stores just in-frame clones and leaves some out. The table shows roughly 31,000 clones, with about 88% occurring only once. This record comes from a study of sequential checkpoint blockade in melanoma. Study-wide background: Patients were randomized 1:1 to nivolumab-then-ipilimumab or ipilimumab-then-nivolumab first-line.

Described treatment: randomized to nivolumab then ipilimumab (arm A) or the reverse (arm B). No patient had prior DNA-damaging chemotherapy. Sorted cells were live CD3+CD8+, lacking CD19 and CD56, from PBMCs. The trim removed 2 bases at V and 5 bases at J, leaving 9 bases unmatched. The CDR3 totals 15 residues. Per germline, CDR1 ENHRY and CDR2 SYGVKD. This receptor was identified in a human donor with melanoma. The chain joins TRBV10-3 to TRBJ2-7; 7 bases fit TRBD1. The source material was CD8+ T cells sorted from blood (inferred from file names), sampled from a patient given nivolumab and ipilimumab in sequence. CDR3 nucleotides: TGTGCCATCAGTGAGGCCCGACAGGGCGGCCACGAGCAGTACTTC. This gives the protein CAISEARQGGHEQYF.